The clone carrying this TCR beta chain appeared a few times. As yet, its antigen is unknown. The sample comes from a study of identical twins. Overall study results and limits: Excess low generation probability was seen in twin-shared out-of-frame alpha sequences. Donors were not followed over many years; analysis was cross-sectional. A lower insertion count was a feature of abundant cord blood beta clonotypes, with no such feature in memory repertoires.

Germline V gene sequence: CDR1 MNHEY, CDR2 SVGEGT. V was clipped by 6 bases and J by 1 base, with 21 bases between them. The CDR3 contains 17 residues. Carrying unique molecular identifiers, the cDNA also gained a universal primer site through template switching. TCRdb redid the calling of the 5' RACE reads with MiXCR, one entry per CDR3 protein. The sample has around 680,000 distinct CDR3 sequences, 8.6% seen once. The sample also formed part of further work on yellow fever vaccine responses in identical twins.

Sequencing input: PBMCs. This clonotype was sampled from a young woman in good health. The rearrangement uses TRBV6-2 or TRBV6-3 and TRBJ1-1; the D is unclear. CDR3 residues: CASSPVHPPGANTEAFF. As DNA, the CDR3 is TGTGCCAGCAGCCCGGTCCACCCCCCCGGTGCGAACACTGAAGCTTTCTTT.